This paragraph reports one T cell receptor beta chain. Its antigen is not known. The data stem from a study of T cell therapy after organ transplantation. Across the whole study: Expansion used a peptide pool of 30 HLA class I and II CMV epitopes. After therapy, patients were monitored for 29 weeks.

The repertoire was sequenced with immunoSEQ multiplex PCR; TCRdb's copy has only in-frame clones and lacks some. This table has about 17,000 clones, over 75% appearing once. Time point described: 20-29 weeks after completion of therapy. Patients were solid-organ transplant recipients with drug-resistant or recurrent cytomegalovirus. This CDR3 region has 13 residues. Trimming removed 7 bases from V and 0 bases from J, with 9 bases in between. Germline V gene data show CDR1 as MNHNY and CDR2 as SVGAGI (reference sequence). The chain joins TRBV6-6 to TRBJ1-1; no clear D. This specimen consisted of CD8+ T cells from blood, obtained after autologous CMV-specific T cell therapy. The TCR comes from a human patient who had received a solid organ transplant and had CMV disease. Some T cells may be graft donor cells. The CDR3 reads CASIAGLNTEAFF. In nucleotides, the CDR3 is TGTGCCAGCATCGCAGGACTGAACACTGAAGCTTTCTTT.